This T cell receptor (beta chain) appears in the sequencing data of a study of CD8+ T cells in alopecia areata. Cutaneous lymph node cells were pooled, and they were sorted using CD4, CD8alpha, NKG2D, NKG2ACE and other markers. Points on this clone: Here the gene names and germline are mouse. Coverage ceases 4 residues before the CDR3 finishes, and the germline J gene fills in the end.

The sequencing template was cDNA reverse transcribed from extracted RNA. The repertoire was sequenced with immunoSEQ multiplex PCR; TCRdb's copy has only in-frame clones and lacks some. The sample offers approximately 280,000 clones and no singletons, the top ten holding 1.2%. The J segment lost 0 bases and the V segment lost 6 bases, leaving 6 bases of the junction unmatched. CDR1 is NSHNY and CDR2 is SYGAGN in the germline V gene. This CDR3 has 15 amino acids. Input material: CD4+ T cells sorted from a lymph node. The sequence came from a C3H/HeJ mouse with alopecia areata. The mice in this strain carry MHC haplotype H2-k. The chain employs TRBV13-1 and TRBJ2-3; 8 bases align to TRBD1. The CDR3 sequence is CASTPTGDSAETLYF. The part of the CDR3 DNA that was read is TGTGCCAGCACCCCGACAGGGGATAGTGCAGAA.